The rows below give T cell receptor beta chains drawn from one sample of a study of T cell changes during pregnancy in multiple sclerosis. Data came from immunoSEQ multiplex PCR; TCRdb stores just in-frame clones and leaves some out. The sample consists of just over 30,000 clones, about nine tenths of them appearing once. Here the sequenced sample was CD8+ T cells from peripheral blood mononuclear cells, taken in the first trimester of pregnancy. All receptors derive from a female donor with multiple sclerosis, enrolled in a pregnancy study. Both conserved end residues are part of each CDR3. A D gene is named only where the DNA matches it firmly.

V	D	J	CDR3
TRBV7-9	TRBD1	TRBJ2-7	CASSFTGVEEQYF
TRBV7-9	NA	TRBJ2-3	CASSFTLAADTQYF
TRBV6-5	TRBD1	TRBJ2-7	CASSYEGQKTYEQYF
TRBV30	NA	TRBJ1-1	CAWSLPAAGPDTEAFF
TRBV14	NA	TRBJ2-7	CASSLSYEQYF
TRBV7-8	NA	TRBJ2-1	CASSPETQVDEQFF
TRBV27	TRBD2	TRBJ2-3	CASSFRLAVSTTDTQYF
TRBV6-6	NA	TRBJ2-7	CASNLRGGHEQYF
TRBV6-5	NA	TRBJ2-1	CASSYDGSSYNEQFF
TRBV7-6	NA	TRBJ2-2	CASSLALGAGDTGELFF
TRBV7-6	TRBD1	TRBJ2-5	CASSSGQGGRETQYF
TRBV9	NA	TRBJ2-1	CASSVGGGGEYNEQFF
TRBV2	TRBD1	TRBJ2-2	CASWDREITGELFF
TRBV15	NA	TRBJ1-1	CATSRVGALQPLYAEAFF
TRBV29-1	NA	TRBJ2-1	CSVEDLRQFNEQFF